Presented here are 11 T cell receptor beta chains from one specimen sequenced in a study of Graves' ophthalmopathy and Graves' hyperthyroidism. TCR beta CDR3 regions were amplified from RNA transcripts. HTBI primers primed a first-round RT-PCR, and a second-round multiplex PCR followed. TCRdb fed the multiplex PCR reads into MiXCR, producing one record per CDR3 protein. The sample has some 1.1 million distinct CDR3 sequences; roughly 35% are singletons. The sequencing sample was made of peripheral blood or thyroid tissue (not recorded which). The receptors derive from an adult man with Graves' hyperthyroidism.

The chain employs TRBV5-4 and TRBJ2-5; TRBD1 is a possible D gene (7 bases). CDR3 size: 14 residues. V was trimmed by 4 bases and J by 4 bases, leaving 14 bases between them. The germline V gene encodes CDR1 SGHNT and CDR2 YYREEE (reference sequence). In nucleotides, the CDR3 is TGTGCCAGCAGCGGAGGGACAGCCCGAGAGACCCAGTACTTC. Translating gives CASSGGTARETQYF. Drawing the rest from reference TRBV5-4 and TRBJ2-5, the complete variable domain is ETGVTQSPTHLIKTRGQQVTLRCSSQSGHNTVSWYQQALGQGPQFIFQYYREEENGRGNFPPRFSGLQFPNYSSELNVNALELDDSALYLCASSGGTARETQYFGPGTRLLVL.

This clonotype showed up many times. V gene TRBV20-1 combines with J gene TRBJ1-5; D is ambiguous. V gave up 3 bases and J gave up 0 bases, with 9 bases separating them. Germline loops: CDR1 DFQATT, CDR2 SNEGSKA (reference sequence). There are 14 residues in the CDR3. The CDR3 here is CSASVQFSNQPQHF. In DNA form, the CDR3 reads TGCAGTGCTAGTGTCCAGTTTAGCAATCAGCCCCAGCATTTT.

This clonotype turned up a few times. This chain joins TRBV30 and TRBJ2-5, with TRBD1 matching 12 bases. The CDR3 is made up of 16 amino acids. Trimming cost V 0 bases and J 5 bases; bases outside gene matches: 7. Germline V gene sequence: CDR1 GTSNPN, CDR2 SVGIG (reference sequence). CDR3 DNA: TGTGCCTGGAGTGTATGGGGACAGGGGGCGCGGGAGACCCAGTACTTC. This codes for CAWSVWGQGARETQYF.

This clonotype was detected only a few times. The chain carries TRBV19 and TRBJ1-5; 9 nucleotides match TRBD1. The germline CDR1 and CDR2 sequences are LNHDA and SQIVND (reference sequence). The CDR3 covers 18 residues. The trim removed 6 bases at V and 2 bases at J, leaving 14 bases unmatched. This chain's CDR3 is CASRLPGTGLQRNQPQHF. The CDR3 coding sequence is TGTGCCAGTAGGCTCCCAGGGACAGGGCTACAACGCAATCAGCCCCAGCATTTT.

This sequence joins TRBV24-1 and TRBJ2-2; D remains unclear. The V end lost 4 bases, the J end lost 1 base, and 3 bases lay between the germline ends. CDR1 is KGHDR, CDR2 SFDVKD, per germline. The CDR3 consists of 13 residues. The chain's CDR3 is CATSDGNTGELFF. CDR3 sequence (DNA): TGTGCCACCAGTGACGGGAACACCGGGGAGCTGTTTTTT.

This clonotype appeared many times. The chain employs TRBV13 and TRBJ2-7, with 9 bases aligning to TRBD1. The J segment lost 2 bases and the V segment lost 2 bases, leaving 1 base of the junction unmatched. The CDR3 has 14 amino acids. Per germline, CDR1 PRHDT and CDR2 FYEKMQ (reference sequence). CDR3 bases: TGTGCCAGCAGCTTACGACAGGGGGCCTACGAGCAGTACTTC. It codes for CASSLRQGAYEQYF.

CDR3 in DNA: TGCAGTGCCCCAGGGACTAGCGGTTCCTACGAGCAGTACTTC. Translating it yields CSAPGTSGSYEQYF. This chain links TRBV20-1 with TRBJ2-7; TRBD2 matches 11 bases. With V trimmed by 6 bases and J by 1 base, 5 bases remained unmatched. Germline V lookup: CDR1 DFQATT, CDR2 SNEGSKA (reference sequence). The CDR3 is 14 amino acids.

Here the CDR3 reads CASSDSDSNQPQHF. Written as DNA, the CDR3 is TGTGCCAGCAGTGACTCGGACAGCAATCAGCCCCAGCATTTT. The V gene is TRBV9, the J gene TRBJ1-5; unclear D gene. The CDR3 sequence is 14 residues long. CDR1 is SGDLS and CDR2 is YYNGEE in the germline V gene. Between the trimmed V and J ends, which lost 5 bases and 1 base, there was a span of 10 bases.

This clonotype was counted at least ten times. This sequence joins TRBV7-9 and TRBJ1-5; D gene unclear. V lost 2 bases and J 6 bases, leaving 11 bases between the germline ends. Germline assignment: CDR1 SEHNR and CDR2 FQNEAQ (reference sequence). The length of the CDR3 is 14 residues. The CDR3 region is CASSLYSDGQPQHF. CDR3 sequence (DNA): TGTGCCAGCAGCTTATATTCTGACGGTCAGCCCCAGCATTTT.

This clonotype was picked up many times. The chain employs TRBV7-9 and TRBJ1-3; 7 bases are a match to TRBD1. This CDR3 has 16 residues. Trimming took 5 bases from V and 3 from J; bases not matched to a gene: 10. The germline V gene has CDR1 SEHNR and CDR2 FQNEAQ (reference sequence). In DNA, the CDR3 is TGTGCCAGCAGCGAGCGTACAGGGGTCGGTGGAAACACCATATATTTT. As protein: CASSERTGVGGNTIYF.

This clonotype was seen many times. The chain recombines TRBV10-3 with TRBJ1-6; 7 bases agree with TRBD1. Germline V lookup: CDR1 ENHRY, CDR2 SYGVKD. The CDR3 runs to 14 residues. Losses at the gene ends were 10 bases for V and 7 bases for J; bases not matched to a gene: 10. Written as DNA, the CDR3 is TGTGCCACCACCGGGACAGAAGAAAATTCACCCCTCCACTTT. It is translated as CATTGTEENSPLHF.